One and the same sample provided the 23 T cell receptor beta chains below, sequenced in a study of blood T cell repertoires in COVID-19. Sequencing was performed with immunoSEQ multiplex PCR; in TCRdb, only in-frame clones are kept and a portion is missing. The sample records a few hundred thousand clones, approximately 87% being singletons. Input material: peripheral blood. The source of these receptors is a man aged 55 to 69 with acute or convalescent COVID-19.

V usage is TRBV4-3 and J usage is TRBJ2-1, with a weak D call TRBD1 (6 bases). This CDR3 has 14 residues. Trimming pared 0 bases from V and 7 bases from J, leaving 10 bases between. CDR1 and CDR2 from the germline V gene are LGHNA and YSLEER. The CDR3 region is CASSQDPRGNEQFF. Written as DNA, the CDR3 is TGCGCCAGCAGCCAAGATCCCAGGGGTAATGAGCAGTTCTTC.

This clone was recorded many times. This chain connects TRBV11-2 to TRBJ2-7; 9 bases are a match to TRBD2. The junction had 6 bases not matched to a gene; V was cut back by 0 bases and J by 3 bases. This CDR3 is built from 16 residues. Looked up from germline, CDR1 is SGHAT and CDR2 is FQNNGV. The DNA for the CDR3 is TGTGCCAGCAGCTTAGATCGAGCGGGAGGAGTCTACGAGCAGTACTTC. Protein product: CASSLDRAGGVYEQYF.

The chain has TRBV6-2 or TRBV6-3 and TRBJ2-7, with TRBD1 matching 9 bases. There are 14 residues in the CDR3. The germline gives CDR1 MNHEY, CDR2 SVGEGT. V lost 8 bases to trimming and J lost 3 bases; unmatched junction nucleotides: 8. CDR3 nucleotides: TGTGCCAGCCGCCGGGACAGGGTTTTCTACGAGCAGTACTTC. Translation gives CASRRDRVFYEQYF.

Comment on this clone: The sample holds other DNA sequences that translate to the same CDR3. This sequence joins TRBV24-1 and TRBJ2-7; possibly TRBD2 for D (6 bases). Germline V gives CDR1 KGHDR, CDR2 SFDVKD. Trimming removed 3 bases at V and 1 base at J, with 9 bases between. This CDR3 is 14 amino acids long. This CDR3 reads CATSDRGSSYEQYF. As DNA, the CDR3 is TGTGCCACCAGTGATCGGGGGTCTTCCTACGAGCAGTACTTC.

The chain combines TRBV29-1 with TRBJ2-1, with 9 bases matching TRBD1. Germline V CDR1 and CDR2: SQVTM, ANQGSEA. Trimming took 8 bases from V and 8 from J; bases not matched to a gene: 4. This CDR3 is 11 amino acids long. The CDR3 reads CSLDRGHEQFF. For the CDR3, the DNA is TGCAGCTTGGACAGGGGACATGAGCAGTTCTTC.

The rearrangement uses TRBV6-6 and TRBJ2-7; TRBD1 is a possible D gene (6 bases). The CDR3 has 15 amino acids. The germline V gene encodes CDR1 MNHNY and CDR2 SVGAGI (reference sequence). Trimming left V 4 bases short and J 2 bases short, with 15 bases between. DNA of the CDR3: TGTGCCAGCAGTTCCGTAGGCAGGGGCGCCTACGAGCAGTACTTC. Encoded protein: CASSSVGRGAYEQYF.

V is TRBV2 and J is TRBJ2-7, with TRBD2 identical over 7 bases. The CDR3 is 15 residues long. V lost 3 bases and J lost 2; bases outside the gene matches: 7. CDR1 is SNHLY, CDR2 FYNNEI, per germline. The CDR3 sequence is CASSEGGTPTYEQYF. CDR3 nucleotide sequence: TGTGCCAGCAGTGAGGGGGGGACTCCGACCTACGAGCAGTACTTC. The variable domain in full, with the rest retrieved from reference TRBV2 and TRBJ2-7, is EPEVTQTPSHQVTQMGQEVILRCVPISNHLYFYWYRQILGQKVEFLVSFYNNEISEKSEIFDDQFSVERPDGSNFTLKIRSTKLEDSAMYFCASSEGGTPTYEQYFGPGTRLTVT.

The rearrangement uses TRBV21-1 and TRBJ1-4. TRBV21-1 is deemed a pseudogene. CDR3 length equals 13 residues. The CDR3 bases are TGTGCCAGCAGGGGCATATGGAGGGAAAAACTGTTTTTT. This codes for CASRGIWREKLFF.

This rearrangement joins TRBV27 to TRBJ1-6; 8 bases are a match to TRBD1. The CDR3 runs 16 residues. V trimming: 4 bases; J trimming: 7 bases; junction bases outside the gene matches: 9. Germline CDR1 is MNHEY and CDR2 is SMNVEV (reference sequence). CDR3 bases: TGTGCCAGCAGTTGGGCCCGGACAGGGATAAATTCACCCCTCCACTTT. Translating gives CASSWARTGINSPLHF.

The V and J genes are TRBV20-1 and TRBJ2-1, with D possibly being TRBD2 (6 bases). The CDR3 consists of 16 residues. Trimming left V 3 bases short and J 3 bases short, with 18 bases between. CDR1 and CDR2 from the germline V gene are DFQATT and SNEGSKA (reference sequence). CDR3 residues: CSASWARKAGYNEQFF. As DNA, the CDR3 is TGCAGTGCTAGTTGGGCCCGAAAAGCGGGCTACAATGAGCAGTTCTTC.

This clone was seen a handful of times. The CDR3 spells CASSTPTGPSGANVLTF. CDR3 DNA: TGTGCCAGCAGTACCCCGACAGGGCCCTCTGGGGCCAACGTCCTGACTTTC. The genes are TRBV28 and TRBJ2-6, with 7 positions matching TRBD1. V dropped 5 bases and J dropped 0; count of bases not matched to a gene: 7. The CDR3 sequence is 17 residues long. The V gene's germline CDR1 is MDHEN and CDR2 SYDVKM. Full variable domain (rest looked up from reference TRBV28 and TRBJ2-6): DVKVTQSSRYLVKRTGEKVFLECVQDMDHENMFWYRQDPGLGLRLIYFSYDVKMKEKGDIPEGYSVSREKKERFSLILESASTNQTSMYLCASSTPTGPSGANVLTFGAGSRLTVL.

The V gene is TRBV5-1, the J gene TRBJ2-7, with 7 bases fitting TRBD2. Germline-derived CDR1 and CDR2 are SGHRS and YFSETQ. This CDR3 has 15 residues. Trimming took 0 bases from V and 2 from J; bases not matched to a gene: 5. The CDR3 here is CASSLDSAGAYEQYF. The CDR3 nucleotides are TGCGCCAGCAGCTTGGACTCGGCGGGGGCCTACGAGCAGTACTTC. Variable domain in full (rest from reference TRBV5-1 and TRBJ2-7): KAGVTQTPRYLIKTRGQQVTLSCSPISGHRSVSWYQQTPGQGLQFLFEYFSETQRNKGNFPGRFSGRQFSNSRSEMNVSTLELGDSALYLCASSLDSAGAYEQYFGPGTRLTVT.

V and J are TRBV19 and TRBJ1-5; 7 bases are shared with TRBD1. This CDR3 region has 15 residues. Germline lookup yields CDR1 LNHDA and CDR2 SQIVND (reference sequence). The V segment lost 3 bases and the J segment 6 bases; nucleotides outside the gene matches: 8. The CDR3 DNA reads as TGTGCCAGTAGTATTAGTACAGGGGAGGCTCAGCCCCAGCATTTT. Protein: CASSISTGEAQPQHF.

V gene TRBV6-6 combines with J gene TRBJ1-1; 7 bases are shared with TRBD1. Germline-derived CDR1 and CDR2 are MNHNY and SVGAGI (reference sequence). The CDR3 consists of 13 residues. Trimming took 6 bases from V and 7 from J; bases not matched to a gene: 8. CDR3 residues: CASRFLQGIEAFF. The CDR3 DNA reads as TGTGCCAGCAGATTCCTACAGGGGATTGAAGCTTTCTTT.

The CDR3 DNA is TGTGCCGGTCAGACAGGATCCTCCTACGAGCAGTACTTC. It yields the protein CAGQTGSSYEQYF. This sequence joins TRBV6-5 and TRBJ2-7; perhaps TRBD1 as D (6 bases). The V end lost 11 bases, the J end lost 0 bases, and 14 bases lay between the germline ends. Per germline, CDR1 MNHEY and CDR2 SVGAGI. The CDR3 totals 13 residues.

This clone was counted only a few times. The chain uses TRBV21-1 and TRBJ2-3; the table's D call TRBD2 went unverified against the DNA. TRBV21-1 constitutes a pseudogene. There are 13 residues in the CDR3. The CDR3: CASREVIPDTQYF. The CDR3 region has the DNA TGTGCCAGCAGGGAGGTTATCCCAGATACGCAGTATTTT.

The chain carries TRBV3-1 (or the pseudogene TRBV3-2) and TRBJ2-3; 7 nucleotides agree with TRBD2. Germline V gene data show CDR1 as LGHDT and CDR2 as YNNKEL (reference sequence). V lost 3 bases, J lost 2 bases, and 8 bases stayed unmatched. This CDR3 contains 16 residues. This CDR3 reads CASSHQRDSPTDTQYF. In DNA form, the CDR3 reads TGTGCCAGCAGCCACCAGCGGGACTCCCCCACAGATACGCAGTATTTT.

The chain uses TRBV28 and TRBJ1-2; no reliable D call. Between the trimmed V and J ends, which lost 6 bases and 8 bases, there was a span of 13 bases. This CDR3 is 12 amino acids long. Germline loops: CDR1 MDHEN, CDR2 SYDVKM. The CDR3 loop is CASSPPVLGYTF. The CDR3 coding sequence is TGTGCCAGCAGCCCCCCGGTCTTGGGCTACACCTTC.

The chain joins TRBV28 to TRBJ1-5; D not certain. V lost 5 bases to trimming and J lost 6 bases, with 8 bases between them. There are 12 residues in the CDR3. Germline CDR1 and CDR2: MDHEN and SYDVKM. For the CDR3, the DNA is TGTGCCAGCAGTCCTTTATCTCAGCCCCAGCATTTT. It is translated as CASSPLSQPQHF.

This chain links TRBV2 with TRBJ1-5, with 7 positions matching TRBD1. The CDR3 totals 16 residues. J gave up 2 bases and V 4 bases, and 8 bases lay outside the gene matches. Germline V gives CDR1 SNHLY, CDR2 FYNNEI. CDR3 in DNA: TGTGCCAGCAGTGGACGGACAGGCAGCGGCAATCAGCCCCAGCATTTT. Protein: CASSGRTGSGNQPQHF.

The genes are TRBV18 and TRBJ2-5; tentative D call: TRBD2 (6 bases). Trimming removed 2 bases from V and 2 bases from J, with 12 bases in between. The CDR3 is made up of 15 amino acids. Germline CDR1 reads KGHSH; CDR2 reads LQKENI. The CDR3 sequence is CASSPGPRGQETQYF. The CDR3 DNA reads TGTGCCAGCTCACCAGGGCCCCGGGGGCAAGAGACCCAGTACTTC.

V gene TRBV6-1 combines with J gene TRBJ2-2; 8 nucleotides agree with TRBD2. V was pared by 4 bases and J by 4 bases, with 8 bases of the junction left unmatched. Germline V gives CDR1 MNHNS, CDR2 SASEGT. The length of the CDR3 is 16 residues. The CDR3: CASSAVAGRITGELFF. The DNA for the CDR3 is TGTGCCAGCAGTGCGGTAGCGGGAAGGATCACCGGGGAGCTGTTTTTT.

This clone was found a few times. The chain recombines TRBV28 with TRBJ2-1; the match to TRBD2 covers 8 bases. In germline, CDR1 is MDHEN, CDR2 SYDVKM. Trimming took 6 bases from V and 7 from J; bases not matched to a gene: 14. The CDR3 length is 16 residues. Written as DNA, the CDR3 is TGTGCCAGCAGCCCCCGACTAAGCGGGAGAGGAAATGAGCAGTTCTTC. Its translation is CASSPRLSGRGNEQFF.